This T cell receptor beta chain was recovered during a study of T cells after yellow fever vaccination. The TCR cDNA carried a universal primer site and UMIs from 5'RACE template switching. Each CDR3 protein is one row after TCRdb ran MiXCR on the 5' RACE reads. The sample carries hundreds of thousands of distinct CDR3 sequences, around 3.6% recorded once. This clonotype was detected many times. As yet, its antigen is unknown. Regarding the study as a whole: One caveat is that FACS-sorted repertoires could contain abundant clonotypes contaminating from the bulk population. A large majority of primary-vaccination clones showed up again after the booster (under 98% CD4, 88% CD8).

Sequenced material: PBMCs, taken on the day of the yellow fever booster vaccination. The origin of this receptor is a man younger than 35 who received the YFV17D yellow fever vaccine.

The DNA of the CDR3 is TGCAGTGCGGTAACGGACGGATACACCGGGGAGCTGTTTTTT. Encoded protein: CSAVTDGYTGELFF. The chain has TRBV20-1 and TRBJ2-2, with D unclear. Germline CDR1 reads DFQATT; CDR2 reads SNEGSKA (reference sequence). V lost 6 bases and J 3 bases, leaving 14 bases between the germline ends. The CDR3 contains 14 residues.